This TCR beta chain derives from a study of tumor and adjacent non-tumor tissue in lung cancer (dated by TCRdb to between 2017 and 2018). Context from the whole study: Patients with adenocarcinoma (12), squamous cell carcinoma (2) and small cell lung cancer (1) were included in the cohort. Sequencing produced approximately 130 million productive TCRbeta reads in total, an average of approximately 4 million reads per sample. Ages among the roughly 15 patients ranged from roughly 31 to 76 years, there were some 10 men and 5 women, and disease was at TNM stage I to III. Under 35 paired specimens, one tumor and one normal lung sample per patient, were profiled by TCRbeta CDR3 sequencing. Using bulk TCRbeta repertoires from 15 lung cancer patients, the study set lung tumor tissue side by side with matched distant non-tumor lung tissue. The full study reports these points: Younger patients had significantly higher TCR diversity, and higher tumor TCR diversity was associated with shorter overall and disease-free survival. The methods do not name the sequencing platform or mention unique molecular identifiers. Tumor tissue showed significantly greater TCR diversity (inverse Simpson) than normal lung tissue (roughly 430 vs 170, P = 0.0075, Mann-Whitney U test). Because peripheral blood was not sequenced, the blood TCRbeta repertoires of the lung cancer patients in the study went unexamined. With only roughly 14 patients in the cohort, the authors noted that larger samples and more detailed clinical data are needed. The top 100 clones accounted for a significantly larger cumulative portion of the repertoire in normal lung than in tumor tissue.

The library relied on multiplex PCR. The sequencer listed for this sample is Illumina HiSeq 2500. TCRbeta libraries were constructed through three rounds of nested PCR with primers (Table S4) according to protocols modified from ARM-PCR. Before sequencing, PCR products in the 200-500 bp range were cut out of the gel and cleaned up using the QIAquick gel extraction kit. The original methods were these. Trimmomatic was used to clean the reads, FLASH was used to merge the reads into complete CDR3 sequences, and MiTCR was used to assign the reads to V(D)J germline segments. Clonal diversity was calculated as the inverse Simpson's index using VDJtools. A read counted as productive if the sequence was in-frame and lacked a premature stop codon. TCRdb trimmed the raw reads at Q25, called clones with MiXCR and kept productive beta chains. A single entry per CDR3 protein holds the most common genes and DNA from its merged rows. TCRdb assigned the V and J calls; the authors' analysis was not used. Here the sample has around 200,000 distinct CDR3 sequences; 70% to 75% occur a single time. The ten biggest clones cover approximately 25% of the sample.

RNA was extracted from bulk unsorted tissue and checked for quality with a NanoDrop ND-1000 and an Agilent 2100. Donors were newly diagnosed lung cancer patients admitted for thoracic surgery in China between August and November 2014, without prior chemotherapy. Patients who had received previous radiotherapy or chemotherapy, or who had another concurrent cancer, were excluded from the study. Pieces of surgical tissue measuring roughly 1-2 cm3 were kept in RNAlater solution and stored at -80 degrees C until use. Comment on this clonotype: Its antigen is still unknown. A read error is likely, as this CDR3 ends without the conserved phenylalanine or tryptophan.

According to the germline V gene, CDR1 reads WSHSY and CDR2 reads SAAADI. The CDR3 adds up to 17 amino acids, both ends counted. The CDR3 DNA has 51 bases and is translated from base 1. This sequence was found in a man in his fifties or sixties with non-small cell lung cancer. The chain uses TRBV10-2 and TRBJ2-1, and TRBD2 aligns with 14 junction nucleotides. The sample taken for sequencing was lung tumor tissue. The DNA reads as follows: TGCGACAGCAATGGGGGGACTAGCGGGAGCGGCTACAATGAGCAGTTCTTA. The resulting protein is CDSNGGTSGSGYNEQFL.